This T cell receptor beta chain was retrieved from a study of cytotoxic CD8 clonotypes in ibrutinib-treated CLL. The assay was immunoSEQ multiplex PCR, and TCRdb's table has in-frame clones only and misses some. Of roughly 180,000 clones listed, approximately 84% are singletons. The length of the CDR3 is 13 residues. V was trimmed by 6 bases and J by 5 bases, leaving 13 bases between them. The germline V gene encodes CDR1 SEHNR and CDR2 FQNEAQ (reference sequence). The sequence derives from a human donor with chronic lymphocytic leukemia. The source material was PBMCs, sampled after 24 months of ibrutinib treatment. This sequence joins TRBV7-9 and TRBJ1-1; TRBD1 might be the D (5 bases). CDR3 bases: TGTGCCAGCAGACCATCCCAGGGTACTGAAGCTTTCTTT. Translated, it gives CASRPSQGTEAFF.